This T cell receptor beta chain is drawn from a study of shared clonotypes between healthy human individuals. Genomic DNA for unsorted samples was obtained from about 90 million PBMCs. The CDR3 totals 12 residues. The V gene lost 4 bases and the J gene lost 4 bases, with 9 bases spanning the gap. Germline values: CDR1 GTSNPN, CDR2 SVGIG (reference sequence). Sequenced by immunoSEQ multiplex PCR; TCRdb stores in-frame clones only, minus some. Of around 500,000 clones in the sample, approximately 80% are singletons; the top ten hold 9.5% to 15%. This chain links TRBV30 with TRBJ2-3; the D is unclear. Sequencing used PBMCs. The sequence came from a woman aged 40 to 49 in good health. Some clones in this sample may be carry-over from other donors' samples. DNA for the CDR3: TGTGCCTGGAACGGCCCTCCAGATACGCAGTATTTT. Translating gives CAWNGPPDTQYF.